The clone carrying this TCR beta chain has at least ten counts. The target antigen is unknown. The CDR3 contains 15 residues. CDR1 is KGHSH and CDR2 is LQKENI in the germline V gene. Trimming removed 2 bases from V and 0 bases from J; junction bases left unmatched: 4. This sample was taken from a study of neurological immune-mediated disorders. With 10-nucleotide random UMIs included, cDNA was synthesized by 5'RACE. In each sequencing run, over 170 million TCR-beta sequences were generated from 15-18 subjects. Using its own MiXCR run on the 5' RACE reads, TCRdb lists one record per CDR3 protein. The sample has around 37,000 distinct CDR3 sequences; less than 3.5% are singletons. Study outcomes and limitations: TCR clonal expansion peaked in HTLV-1-associated myelopathy patients and was lowest in multiple sclerosis patients.

Time point here: longitudinal time-point 1 (baseline). The unsorted libraries originated from 2 million PBMCs that had been stored at -80 C. The TCR originated in a woman aged 55-70 years with multiple sclerosis. The J gene is TRBJ2-7, the V gene TRBV18, with 7 nucleotides matching TRBD1. The sequencing input was PBMCs. This chain's CDR3 is CASSPSTGSSYEQYF. The CDR3 nucleotides are TGTGCCAGCTCACCATCGACAGGGAGCTCCTACGAGCAGTACTTC.